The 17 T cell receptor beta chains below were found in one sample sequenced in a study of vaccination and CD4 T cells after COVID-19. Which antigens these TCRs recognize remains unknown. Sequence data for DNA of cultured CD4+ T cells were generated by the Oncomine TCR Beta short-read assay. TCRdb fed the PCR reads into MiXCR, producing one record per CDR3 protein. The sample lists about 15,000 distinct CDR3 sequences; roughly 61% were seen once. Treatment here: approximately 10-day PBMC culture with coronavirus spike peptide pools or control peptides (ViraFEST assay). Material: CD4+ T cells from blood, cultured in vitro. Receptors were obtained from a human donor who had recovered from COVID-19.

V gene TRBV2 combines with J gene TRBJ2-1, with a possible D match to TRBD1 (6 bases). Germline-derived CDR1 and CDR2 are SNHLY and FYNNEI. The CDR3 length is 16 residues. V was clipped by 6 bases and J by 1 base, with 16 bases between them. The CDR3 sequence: CASSPLTGRSYNEQFF. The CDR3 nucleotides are TGTGCCAGCAGCCCCCTTACAGGGAGATCCTACAATGAGCAGTTCTTC.

CDR3 DNA: TGTGCCAGCAGCGTAGCCGAGGGTCTAGCGGGTTACAATGAGCAGTTCTTC. It specifies CASSVAEGLAGYNEQFF. This chain links TRBV9 with TRBJ2-1, with 8 bases matching TRBD2. The CDR3 is 17 residues long. Per the germline V gene, CDR1 is SGDLS and CDR2 is YYNGEE. Trimming at V came to 0 bases and at J to 4 bases, leaving 9 bases not matched to a gene.

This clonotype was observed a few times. The CDR3 here is CASSLAGTYNSPLHF. For the CDR3, the DNA is TGTGCCAGCAGCTTAGCTGGGACCTATAATTCACCCCTCCACTTT. The chain links TRBV7-9 to TRBJ1-6; D is unclear. The length of the CDR3 is 15 residues. With 0 bases removed from V and 2 bases from J, the gap between germline ends came to 5 bases. The germline V gene encodes CDR1 SEHNR and CDR2 FQNEAQ (reference sequence). Full variable domain (missing parts from reference TRBV7-9 and TRBJ1-6): DTGVSQNPRHKITKRGQNVTFRCDPISEHNRLYWYRQTLGQGPEFLTYFQNEAQLEKSRLLSDRFSAERPKGSFSTLEIQRTEQGDSAMYLCASSLAGTYNSPLHFGNGTRLTVT.

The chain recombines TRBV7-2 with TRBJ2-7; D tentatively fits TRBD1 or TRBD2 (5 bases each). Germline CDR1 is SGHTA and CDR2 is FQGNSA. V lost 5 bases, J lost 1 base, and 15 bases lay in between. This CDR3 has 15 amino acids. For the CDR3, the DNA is TGTGCCAGCAGCCTCGGTTCGGGGCAGTCCTACGAGCAGTACTTC. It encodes CASSLGSGQSYEQYF.

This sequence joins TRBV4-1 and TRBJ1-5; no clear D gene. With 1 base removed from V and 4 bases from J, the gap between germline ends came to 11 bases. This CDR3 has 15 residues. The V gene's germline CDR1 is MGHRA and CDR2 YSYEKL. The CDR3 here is CASSQGWGENQPQHF. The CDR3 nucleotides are TGCGCCAGCAGCCAAGGATGGGGAGAGAATCAGCCCCAGCATTTT.

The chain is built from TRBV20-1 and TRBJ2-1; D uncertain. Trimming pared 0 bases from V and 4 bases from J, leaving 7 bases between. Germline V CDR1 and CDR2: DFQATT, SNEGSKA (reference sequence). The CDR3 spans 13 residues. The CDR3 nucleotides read TGCAGTGCTAGAGATAGCTGGTACAATGAGCAGTTCTTC. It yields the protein CSARDSWYNEQFF.

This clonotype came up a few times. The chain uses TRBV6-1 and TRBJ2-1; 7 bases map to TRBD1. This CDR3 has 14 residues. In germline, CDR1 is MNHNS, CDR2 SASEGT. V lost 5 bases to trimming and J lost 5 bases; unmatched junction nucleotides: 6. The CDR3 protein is CASSRGDSHNEQFF. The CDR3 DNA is TGTGCCAGCAGTCGAGGGGACAGTCACAATGAGCAGTTCTTC.

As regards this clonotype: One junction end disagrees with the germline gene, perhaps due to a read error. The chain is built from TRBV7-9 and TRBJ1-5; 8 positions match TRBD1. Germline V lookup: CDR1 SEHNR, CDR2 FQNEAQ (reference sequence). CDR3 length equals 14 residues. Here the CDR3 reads CASSPTTGVQPQHF. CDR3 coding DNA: TGCGCCAGCAGCCCAACGACAGGGGTTCAGCCCCAGCATTTT.

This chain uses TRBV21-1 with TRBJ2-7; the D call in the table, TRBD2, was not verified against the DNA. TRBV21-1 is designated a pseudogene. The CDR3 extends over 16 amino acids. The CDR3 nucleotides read TGTGCCAGCAGCAATTGGCGGACTGACTTCTCCTACGAGCAGTACTTC. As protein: CASSNWRTDFSYEQYF.

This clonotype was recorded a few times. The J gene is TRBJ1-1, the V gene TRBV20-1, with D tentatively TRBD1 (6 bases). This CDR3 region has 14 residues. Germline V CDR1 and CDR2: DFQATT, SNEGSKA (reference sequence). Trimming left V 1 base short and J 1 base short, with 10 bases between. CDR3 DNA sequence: TGCAGTGCTAGAGCAGGGGCGGGGAACACTGAAGCTTTCTTT. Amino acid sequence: CSARAGAGNTEAFF.

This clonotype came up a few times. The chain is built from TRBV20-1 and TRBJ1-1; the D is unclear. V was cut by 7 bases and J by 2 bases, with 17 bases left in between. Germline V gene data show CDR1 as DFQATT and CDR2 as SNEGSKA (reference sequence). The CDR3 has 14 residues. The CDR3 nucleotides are TGCAGTGTTTTCAGGAGCGGGGAAAACACTGAAGCTTTCTTT. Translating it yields CSVFRSGENTEAFF.

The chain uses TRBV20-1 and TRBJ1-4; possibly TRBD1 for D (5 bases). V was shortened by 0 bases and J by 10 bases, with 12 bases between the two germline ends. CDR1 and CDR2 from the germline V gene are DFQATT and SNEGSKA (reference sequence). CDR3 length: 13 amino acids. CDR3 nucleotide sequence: TGCAGTGCTAGAGAGGGGGTTAACGGAAAACTGTTTTTT. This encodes CSAREGVNGKLFF.

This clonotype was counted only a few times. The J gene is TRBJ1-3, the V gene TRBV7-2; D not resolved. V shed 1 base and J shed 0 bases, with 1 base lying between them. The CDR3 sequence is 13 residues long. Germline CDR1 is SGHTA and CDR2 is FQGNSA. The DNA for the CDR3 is TGTGCCAGCAGCTTAGTCTCTGGAAACACCATATATTTT. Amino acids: CASSLVSGNTIYF.

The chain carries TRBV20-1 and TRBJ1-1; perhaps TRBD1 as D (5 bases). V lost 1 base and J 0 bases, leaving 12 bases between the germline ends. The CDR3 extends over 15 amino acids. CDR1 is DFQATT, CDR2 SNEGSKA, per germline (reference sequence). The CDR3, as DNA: TGCAGTGCTAGAGGCGGACACGCTATGAACACTGAAGCTTTCTTT. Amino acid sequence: CSARGGHAMNTEAFF.

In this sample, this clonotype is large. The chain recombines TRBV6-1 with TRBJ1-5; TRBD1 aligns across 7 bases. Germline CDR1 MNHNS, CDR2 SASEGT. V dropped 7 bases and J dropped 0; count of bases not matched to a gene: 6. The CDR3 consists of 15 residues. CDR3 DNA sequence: TGTGCCAGCATTACAACAGGGGTTAGCAATCAGCCCCAGCATTTT. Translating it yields CASITTGVSNQPQHF.

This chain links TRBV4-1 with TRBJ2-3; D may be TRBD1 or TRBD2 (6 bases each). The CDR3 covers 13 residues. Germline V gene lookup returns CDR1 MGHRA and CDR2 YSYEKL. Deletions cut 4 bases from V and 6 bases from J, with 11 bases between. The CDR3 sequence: CASSLTGRDTQYF. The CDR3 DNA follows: TGCGCCAGCAGCCTTACAGGGAGGGATACGCAGTATTTT.

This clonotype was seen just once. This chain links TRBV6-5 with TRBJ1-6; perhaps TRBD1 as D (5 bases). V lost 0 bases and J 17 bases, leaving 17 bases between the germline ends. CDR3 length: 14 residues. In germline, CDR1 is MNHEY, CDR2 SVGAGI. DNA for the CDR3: TGTGCCAGCAGTTACTCGGCGCAGGGAGGAAATTTCCACTTT. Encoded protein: CASSYSAQGGNFHF.